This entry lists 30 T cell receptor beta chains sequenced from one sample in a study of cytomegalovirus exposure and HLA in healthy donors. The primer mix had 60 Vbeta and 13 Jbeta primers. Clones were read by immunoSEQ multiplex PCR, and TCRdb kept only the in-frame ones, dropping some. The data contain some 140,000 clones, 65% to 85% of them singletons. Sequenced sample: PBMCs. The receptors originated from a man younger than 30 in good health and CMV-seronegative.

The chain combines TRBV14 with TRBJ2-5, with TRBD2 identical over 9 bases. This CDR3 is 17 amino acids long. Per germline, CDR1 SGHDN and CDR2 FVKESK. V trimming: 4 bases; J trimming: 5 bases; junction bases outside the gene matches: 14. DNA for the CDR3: TGTGCCAGCAGCCCTCAGAGCCTAGCGGGGTTCCTGGAGACCCAGTACTTC. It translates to CASSPQSLAGFLETQYF.

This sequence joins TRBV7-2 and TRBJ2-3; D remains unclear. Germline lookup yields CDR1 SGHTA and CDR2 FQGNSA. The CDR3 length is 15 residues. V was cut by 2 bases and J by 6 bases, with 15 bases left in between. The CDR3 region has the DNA TGTGCCAGCAGCTTATTGAGTACTAATAGGGATACGCAGTATTTT. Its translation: CASSLLSTNRDTQYF.

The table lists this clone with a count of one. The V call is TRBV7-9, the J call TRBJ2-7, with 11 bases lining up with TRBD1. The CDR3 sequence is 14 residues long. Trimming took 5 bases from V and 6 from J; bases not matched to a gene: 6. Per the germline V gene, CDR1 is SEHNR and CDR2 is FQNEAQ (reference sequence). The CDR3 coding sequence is TGTGCCAGCAGCGGACAGGGGGCGCTAGGCGAGCAGTACGTC. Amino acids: CASSGQGALGEQYV.

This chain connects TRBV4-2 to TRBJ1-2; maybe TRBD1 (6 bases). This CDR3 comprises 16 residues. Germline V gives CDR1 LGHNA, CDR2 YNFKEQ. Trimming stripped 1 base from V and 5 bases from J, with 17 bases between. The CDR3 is CASSQAPQGPQYGYTF. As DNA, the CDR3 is TGTGCCAGCAGCCAAGCACCACAGGGCCCGCAGTATGGCTACACCTTC.

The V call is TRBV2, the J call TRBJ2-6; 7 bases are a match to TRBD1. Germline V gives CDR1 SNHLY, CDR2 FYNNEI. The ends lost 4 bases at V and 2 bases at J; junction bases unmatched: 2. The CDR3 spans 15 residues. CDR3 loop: CASSGGGAGANVLTF. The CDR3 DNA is TGTGCCAGCAGTGGAGGGGGCGCTGGGGCCAACGTCCTGACTTTC. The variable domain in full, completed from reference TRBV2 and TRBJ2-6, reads EPEVTQTPSHQVTQMGQEVILRCVPISNHLYFYWYRQILGQKVEFLVSFYNNEISEKSEIFDDQFSVERPDGSNFTLKIRSTKLEDSAMYFCASSGGGAGANVLTFGAGSRLTVL.

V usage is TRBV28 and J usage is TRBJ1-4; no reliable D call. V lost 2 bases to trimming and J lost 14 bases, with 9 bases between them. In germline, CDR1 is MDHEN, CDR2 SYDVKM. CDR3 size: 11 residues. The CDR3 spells CASSLRGRLFF. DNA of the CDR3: TGTGCCAGCAGTTTAAGAGGGCGGCTGTTTTTT.

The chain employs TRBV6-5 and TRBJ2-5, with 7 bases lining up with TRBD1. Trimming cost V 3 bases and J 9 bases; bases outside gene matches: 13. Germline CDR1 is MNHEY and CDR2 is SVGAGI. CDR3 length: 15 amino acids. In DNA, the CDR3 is TGTGCCAGCAGTTATAGTAGGGGGCTCAAAGGGGCCCAGTACTTC. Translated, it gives CASSYSRGLKGAQYF.

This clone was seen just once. The CDR3 loop reads CASTLGGQGATDTQYF. The CDR3 DNA sequence: TGCGCCAGCACCTTAGGGGGACAGGGGGCCACAGATACGCAGTATTTT. The V call is TRBV5-1, the J call TRBJ2-3, with 12 bases lining up with TRBD1. Trimming cost V 6 bases and J 2 bases; bases outside gene matches: 7. Looked up from germline, CDR1 is SGHRS and CDR2 is YFSETQ. The CDR3 contains 16 residues.

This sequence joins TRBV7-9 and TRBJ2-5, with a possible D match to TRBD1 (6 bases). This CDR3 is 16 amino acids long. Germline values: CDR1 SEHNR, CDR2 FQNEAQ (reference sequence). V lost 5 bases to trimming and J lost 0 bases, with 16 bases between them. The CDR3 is CASSPRQGHDQETQYF. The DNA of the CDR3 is TGTGCCAGCAGCCCGCGGCAGGGACATGACCAAGAGACCCAGTACTTC.

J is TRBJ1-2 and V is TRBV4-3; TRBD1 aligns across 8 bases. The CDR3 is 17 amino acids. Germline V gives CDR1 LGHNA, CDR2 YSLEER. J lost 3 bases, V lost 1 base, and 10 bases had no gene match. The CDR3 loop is CASSQVSPGQGYYGYTF. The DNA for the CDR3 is TGCGCCAGCAGCCAAGTATCTCCCGGACAGGGCTACTATGGCTACACCTTC.

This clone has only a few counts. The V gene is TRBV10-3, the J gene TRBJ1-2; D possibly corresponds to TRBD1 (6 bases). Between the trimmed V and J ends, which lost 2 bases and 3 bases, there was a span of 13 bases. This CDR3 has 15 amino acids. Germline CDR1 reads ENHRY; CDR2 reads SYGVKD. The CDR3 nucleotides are TGTGCCATCAGTGAGGGTCCAGGGGTCGACTATGGCTACACCTTC. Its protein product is CAISEGPGVDYGYTF.

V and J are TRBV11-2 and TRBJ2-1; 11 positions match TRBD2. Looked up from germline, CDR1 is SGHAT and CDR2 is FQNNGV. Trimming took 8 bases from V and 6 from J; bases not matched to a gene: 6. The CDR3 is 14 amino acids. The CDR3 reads CASRASGGSNEQFF. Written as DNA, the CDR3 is TGTGCCAGCCGGGCTAGCGGGGGGTCCAATGAGCAGTTCTTC.

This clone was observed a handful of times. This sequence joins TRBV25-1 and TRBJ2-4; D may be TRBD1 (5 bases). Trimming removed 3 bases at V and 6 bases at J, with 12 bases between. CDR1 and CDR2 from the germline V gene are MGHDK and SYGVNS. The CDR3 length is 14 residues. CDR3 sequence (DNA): TGTGCCAGCAGTGATTCTGACAGCGCAAACATTCAGTACTTC. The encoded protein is CASSDSDSANIQYF.

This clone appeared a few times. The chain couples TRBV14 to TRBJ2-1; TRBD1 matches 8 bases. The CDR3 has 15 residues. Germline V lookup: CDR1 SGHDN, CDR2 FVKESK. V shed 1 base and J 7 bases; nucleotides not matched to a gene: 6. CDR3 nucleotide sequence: TGTGCCAGCAGCCAAGTTGGTTGGACAGGGAATGAGCAGTTCTTC. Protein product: CASSQVGWTGNEQFF. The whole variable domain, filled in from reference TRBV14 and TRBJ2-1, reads EAGVTQFPSHSVIEKGQTVTLRCDPISGHDNLYWYRRVMGKEIKFLLHFVKESKQDESGMPNNRFLAERTGGTYSTLKVQPAELEDSGVYFCASSQVGWTGNEQFFGPGTRLTVL.

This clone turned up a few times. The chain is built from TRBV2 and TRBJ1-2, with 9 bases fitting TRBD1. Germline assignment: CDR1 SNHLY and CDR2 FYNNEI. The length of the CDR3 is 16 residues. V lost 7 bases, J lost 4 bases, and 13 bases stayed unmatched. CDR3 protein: CASTPGQGRVAYGYTF. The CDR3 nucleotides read TGTGCCAGCACTCCGGGACAGGGACGGGTTGCCTATGGCTACACCTTC. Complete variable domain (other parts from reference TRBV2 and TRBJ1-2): EPEVTQTPSHQVTQMGQEVILRCVPISNHLYFYWYRQILGQKVEFLVSFYNNEISEKSEIFDDQFSVERPDGSNFTLKIRSTKLEDSAMYFCASTPGQGRVAYGYTFGSGTRLTVV.

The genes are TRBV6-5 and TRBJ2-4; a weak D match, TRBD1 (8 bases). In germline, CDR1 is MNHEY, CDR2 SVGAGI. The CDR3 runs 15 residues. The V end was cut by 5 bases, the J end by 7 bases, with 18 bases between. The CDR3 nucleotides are TGTGCCAGCAGTACGACAGGGGAGGGTAGTAACATTCAGTACTTC. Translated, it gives CASSTTGEGSNIQYF.

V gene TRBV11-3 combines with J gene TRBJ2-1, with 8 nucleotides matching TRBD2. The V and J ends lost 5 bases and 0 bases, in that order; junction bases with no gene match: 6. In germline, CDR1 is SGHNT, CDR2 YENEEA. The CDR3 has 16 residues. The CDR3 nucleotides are TGTGCCAGCAGCGCCAGGGGACTAGGCTCCTACAATGAGCAGTTCTTC. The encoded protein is CASSARGLGSYNEQFF.

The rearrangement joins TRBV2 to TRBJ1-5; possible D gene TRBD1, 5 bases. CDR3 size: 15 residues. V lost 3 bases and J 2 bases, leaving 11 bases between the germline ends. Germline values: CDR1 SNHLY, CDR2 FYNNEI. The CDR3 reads CASSDQGWGNQPQHF. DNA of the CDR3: TGTGCCAGCAGTGATCAGGGATGGGGCAATCAGCCCCAGCATTTT.

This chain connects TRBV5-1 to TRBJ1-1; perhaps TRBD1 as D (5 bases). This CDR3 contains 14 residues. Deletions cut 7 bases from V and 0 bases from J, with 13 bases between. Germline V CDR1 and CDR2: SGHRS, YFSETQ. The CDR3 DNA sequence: TGCGCCAGCGGGTTTGGGGGGATGAACACTGAAGCTTTCTTT. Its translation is CASGFGGMNTEAFF.

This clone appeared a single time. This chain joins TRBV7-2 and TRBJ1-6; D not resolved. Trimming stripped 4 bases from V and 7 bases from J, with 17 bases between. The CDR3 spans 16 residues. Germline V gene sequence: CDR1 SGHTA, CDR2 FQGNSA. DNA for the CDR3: TGTGCCAGCAGCTCGGGTAGCGGACCCAACAATTCACCCCTCCACTTT. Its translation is CASSSGSGPNNSPLHF.

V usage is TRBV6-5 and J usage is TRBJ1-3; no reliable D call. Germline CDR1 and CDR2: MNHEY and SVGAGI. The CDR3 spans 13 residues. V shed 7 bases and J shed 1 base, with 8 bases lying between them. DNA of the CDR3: TGTGCCAGCACCCGAGCTTCTGGAAACACCATATATTTT. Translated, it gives CASTRASGNTIYF.

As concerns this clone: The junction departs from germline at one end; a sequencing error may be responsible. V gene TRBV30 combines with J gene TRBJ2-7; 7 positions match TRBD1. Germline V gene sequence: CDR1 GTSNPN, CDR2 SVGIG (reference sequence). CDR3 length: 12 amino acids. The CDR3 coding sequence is TGTGCCTGGAGTGTACTAGGGGGCCGGGGAGCATTC. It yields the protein CAWSVLGGRGAF.

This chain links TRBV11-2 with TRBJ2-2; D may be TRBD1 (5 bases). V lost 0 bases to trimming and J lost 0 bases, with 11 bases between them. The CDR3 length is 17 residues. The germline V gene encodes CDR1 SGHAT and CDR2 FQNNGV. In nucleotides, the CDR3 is TGTGCCAGCAGCTTAGATCGAAGGGGTTCGAACACCGGGGAGCTGTTTTTT. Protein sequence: CASSLDRRGSNTGELFF. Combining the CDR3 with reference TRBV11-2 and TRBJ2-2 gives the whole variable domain EAGVAQSPRYKIIEKRQSVAFWCNPISGHATLYWYQQILGQGPKLLIQFQNNGVVDDSQLPKDRFSAERLKGVDSTLKIQPAKLEDSAVYLCASSLDRRGSNTGELFFGEGSRLTVL.

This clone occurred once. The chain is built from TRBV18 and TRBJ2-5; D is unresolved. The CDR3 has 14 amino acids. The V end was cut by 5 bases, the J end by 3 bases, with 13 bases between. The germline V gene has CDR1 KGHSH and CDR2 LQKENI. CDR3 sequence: CASSMSVSKETQYF. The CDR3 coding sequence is TGTGCCAGCTCAATGTCCGTTAGCAAAGAGACCCAGTACTTC.

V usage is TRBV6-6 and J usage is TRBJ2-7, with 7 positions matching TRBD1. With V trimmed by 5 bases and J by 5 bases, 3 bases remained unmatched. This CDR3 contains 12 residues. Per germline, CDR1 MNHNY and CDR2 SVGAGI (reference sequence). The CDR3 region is CASSNRGNEQYV. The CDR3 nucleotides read TGTGCCAGCAGTAACAGGGGAAACGAGCAGTACGTC.

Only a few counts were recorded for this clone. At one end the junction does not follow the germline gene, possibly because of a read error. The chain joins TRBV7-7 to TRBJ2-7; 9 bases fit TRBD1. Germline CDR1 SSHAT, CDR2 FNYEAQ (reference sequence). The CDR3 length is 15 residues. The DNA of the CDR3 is TGTGCTAGCAGTTTGGGACAGGGACCCTCCTACGAGCAGTACTTC. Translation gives CASSLGQGPSYEQYF.

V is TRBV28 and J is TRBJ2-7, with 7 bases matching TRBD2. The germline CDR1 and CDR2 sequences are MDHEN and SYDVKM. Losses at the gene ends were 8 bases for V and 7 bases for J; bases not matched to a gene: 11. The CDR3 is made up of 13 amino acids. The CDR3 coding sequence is TGTGCCAGCCGGGGGAGGGGCCCGAAAGAGCAGTACGTC. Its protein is CASRGRGPKEQYV.

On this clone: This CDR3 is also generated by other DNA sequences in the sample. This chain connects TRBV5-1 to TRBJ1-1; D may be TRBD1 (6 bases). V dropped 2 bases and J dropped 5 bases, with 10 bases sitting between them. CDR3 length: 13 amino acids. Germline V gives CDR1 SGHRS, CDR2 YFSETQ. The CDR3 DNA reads TGCGCCAGCAGCTTAGCAGGGGTGACTGAAGCTTTCTTT. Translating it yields CASSLAGVTEAFF.

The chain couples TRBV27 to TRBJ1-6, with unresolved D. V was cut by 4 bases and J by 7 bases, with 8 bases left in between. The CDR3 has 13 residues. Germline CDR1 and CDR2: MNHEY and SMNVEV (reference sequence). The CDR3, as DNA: TGTGCCAGCAGTTGGTTCGGGAATTCACCCCTCCACTTT. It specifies CASSWFGNSPLHF.

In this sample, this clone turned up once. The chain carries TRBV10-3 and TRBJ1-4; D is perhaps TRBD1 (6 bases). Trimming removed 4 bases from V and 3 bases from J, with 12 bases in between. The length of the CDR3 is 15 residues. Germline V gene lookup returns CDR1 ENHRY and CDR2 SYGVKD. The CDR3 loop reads CAISVENRANEKLFF. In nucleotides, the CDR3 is TGTGCCATCAGTGTTGAGAACAGGGCTAATGAAAAACTGTTTTTT.